The text below deals with one T cell receptor (beta chain). The entry originates in a study of blood T cells in healthy people across ages. The CDR3 totals 15 residues. Deletions cut 1 base from V and 3 bases from J, with 12 bases between. The germline gives CDR1 LGHNA, CDR2 YSLEER. Then a second PCR, running about 6 to 11 cycles, was carried out with a sample-barcoded 5' primer and a J-beta primer mix. Each cDNA molecule received a tag from a template-switch adaptor that had 12 random nucleotides. Via MiXCR, TCRdb re-called the 5' RACE reads, giving one row per CDR3 protein. This table holds about 800,000 distinct CDR3 sequences, around a quarter found once. Separately, the same data were catalogued under a study of T cells of mothers and their children.

This chain joins TRBV4-3 and TRBJ1-1, with D possibly being TRBD1 (6 bases). The sample taken for sequencing was blood. This TCR came from a boy aged 5-17 years in good health. In nucleotides, the CDR3 is TGCGCCAGCAGCCAAGGCCCGGGGGCGGACACTGAAGCTTTCTTT. Protein sequence: CASSQGPGADTEAFF.